This T cell receptor beta chain appears in the sequencing data of a study of memory CD4+ T cells and cytomegalovirus serostatus. CDR1 is MNHEY and CDR2 is SMNVEV in the germline V gene (reference sequence). The CDR3 is made up of 13 amino acids. Trimming removed 6 bases at V and 3 bases at J, with 9 bases between. Single viable CD3+CD4+CD8-CD45RO+ cells were sorted as the memory CD4+ T cells. Method: immunoSEQ multiplex PCR; TCRdb's copy keeps in-frame clones and lacks some. The data show around 44,000 clones, over 60% seen once. The TCR comes from an adult in good health and CMV-seronegative. The chain uses TRBV27 and TRBJ2-1; TRBD1 is a possible D gene (6 bases). The sample taken for sequencing was memory CD4+ T cells from blood. The CDR3 coding sequence is TGTGCCAGCAGACCGACAGGCTACAATGAGCAGTTCTTC. As protein: CASRPTGYNEQFF.